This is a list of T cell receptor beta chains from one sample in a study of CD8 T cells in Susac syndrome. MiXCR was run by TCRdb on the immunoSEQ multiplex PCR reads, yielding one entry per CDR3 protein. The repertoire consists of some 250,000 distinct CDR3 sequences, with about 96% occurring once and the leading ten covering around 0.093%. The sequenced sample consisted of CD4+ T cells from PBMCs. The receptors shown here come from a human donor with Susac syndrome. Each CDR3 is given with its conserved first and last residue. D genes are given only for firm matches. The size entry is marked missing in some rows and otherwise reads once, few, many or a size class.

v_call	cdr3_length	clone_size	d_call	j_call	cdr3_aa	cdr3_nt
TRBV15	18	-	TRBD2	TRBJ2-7	CATSRDPIGTSYTYGQYF	TGTGCCACCAGCAGAGATCCTATAGGGACTAGCTATACTTATGGGCAGTACTTC
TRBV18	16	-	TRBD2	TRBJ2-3	CASSPQEAGVPDTQYF	TGTGCCAGCTCACCTCAGGAAGCGGGAGTCCCAGATACGCAGTATTTT
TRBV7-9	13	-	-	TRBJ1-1	CASSLGVGGIAFF	TGTGCCAGCAGCTTGGGGGTAGGGGGGATAGCTTTCTTT
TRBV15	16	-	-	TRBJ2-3	CATSRDRRTTTDTQYF	TGTGCCACCAGCAGAGATCGCAGGACTACCACAGATACGCAGTATTTT
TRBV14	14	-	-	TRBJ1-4	CASSQDWASEKLFF	TGTGCCAGCAGCCAAGATTGGGCAAGTGAAAAACTGTTTTTT
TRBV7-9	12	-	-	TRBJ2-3	CASSPGLVTQYF	TGTGCCAGCAGCCCCGGACTGGTAACGCAGTATTTT
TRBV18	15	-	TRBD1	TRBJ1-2	CASSRRDREFYGYTF	TGTGCCAGCTCACGCCGGGACAGGGAGTTCTATGGCTACACCTTC
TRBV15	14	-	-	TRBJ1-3	CATGWSFSGNTIYF	TGTGCCACCGGGTGGAGTTTCTCTGGAAACACCATATATTTT
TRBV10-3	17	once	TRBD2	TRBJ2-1	CAISEMTSPSSYNEQFF	TGTGCCATCAGTGAGATGACTAGCCCGAGCTCCTACAATGAGCAGTTCTTC
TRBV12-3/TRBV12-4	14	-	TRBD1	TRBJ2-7	CASSLTGVIDEQYF	TGTGCCAGCAGTTTGACAGGGGTGATCGACGAGCAGTACTTC
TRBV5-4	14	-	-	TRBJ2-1	CASSLDPEGNEQFF	TGTGCCAGCAGCTTGGATCCGGAAGGGAATGAGCAGTTCTTC
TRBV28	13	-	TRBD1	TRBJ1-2	CASSGTGVNGYTF	TGTGCCAGCAGCGGGACAGGGGTCAATGGCTACACCTTC
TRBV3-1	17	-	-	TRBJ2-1	CASSQDWGRGAYNEQFF	TGTGCCAGCAGCCAAGATTGGGGCCGGGGGGCGTACAATGAGCAGTTCTTC
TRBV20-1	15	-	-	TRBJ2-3	CSAKLGASSPDTQYF	TGCAGTGCTAAACTGGGCGCTAGCTCTCCAGATACGCAGTATTTT
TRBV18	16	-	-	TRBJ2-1	CASSRNERVSYNEQFF	TGTGCCAGCTCACGAAATGAGAGGGTCTCCTACAATGAGCAGTTCTTC
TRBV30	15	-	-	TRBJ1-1	CAWSVRVWGNTEAFF	TGTGCCTGGAGTGTCCGTGTGTGGGGGAACACTGAAGCTTTCTTT
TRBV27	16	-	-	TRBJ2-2	CASSLKGTPNTGELFF	TGTGCCAGCAGTTTAAAGGGGACCCCGAACACCGGGGAGCTGTTTTTT
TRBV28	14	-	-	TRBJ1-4	CASGRGQGGEKLFF	TGTGCCAGCGGGCGGGGGCAGGGTGGTGAAAAACTGTTTTTT
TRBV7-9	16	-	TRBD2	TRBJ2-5	CASSRPGLADKETQYF	TGTGCCAGCAGCAGACCGGGACTAGCGGACAAAGAGACCCAGTACTTC
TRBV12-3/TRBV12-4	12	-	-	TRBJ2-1	CASSLTGFEQFF	TGTGCCAGCAGCCTCACAGGGTTTGAGCAGTTCTTC
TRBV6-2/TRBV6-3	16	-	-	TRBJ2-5	CASRVAPDWTQETQYF	TGTGCCAGCAGGGTGGCTCCTGACTGGACCCAAGAGACCCAGTACTTC
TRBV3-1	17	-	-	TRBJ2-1	CASSQCSGVAEHNEQFF	TGTGCCAGCAGCCAATGCTCAGGGGTAGCGGAGCACAATGAGCAGTTCTTC
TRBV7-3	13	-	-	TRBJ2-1	CASSLIQGNEQFF	TGTGCCAGCAGCTTAATCCAGGGGAATGAGCAGTTCTTC
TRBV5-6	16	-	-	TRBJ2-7	CASSLSRVTRLYEQYF	TGTGCCAGCAGCTTGTCCCGGGTTACGCGTCTCTACGAGCAGTACTTC
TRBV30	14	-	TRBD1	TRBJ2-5	CAWSQTGGAKTQYF	TGTGCCTGGAGTCAGACAGGGGGCGCGAAGACCCAGTACTTC
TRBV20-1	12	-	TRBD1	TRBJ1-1	CSARQGRTEAFF	TGCAGTGCTCGACAGGGACGCACTGAAGCTTTCTTT
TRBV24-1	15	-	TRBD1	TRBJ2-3	CATSDKGQGRDTQYF	TGTGCCACCAGTGATAAAGGACAGGGACGTGATACGCAGTATTTT
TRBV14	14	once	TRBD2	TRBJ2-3	CATTAGGYADTQYF	TGTGCCACAACAGCGGGAGGGTACGCAGATACGCAGTATTTT
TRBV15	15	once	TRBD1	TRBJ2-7	CATSRVRDRGYEQYF	TGTGCCACCAGCAGAGTTAGGGACAGGGGGTACGAGCAGTACTTC
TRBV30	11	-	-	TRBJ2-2	CAWSHTGELFF	TGTGCCTGGAGCCACACCGGGGAGCTGTTTTTT
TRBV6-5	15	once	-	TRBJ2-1	CASSRDSRSYNEQFF	TGTGCCAGCAGTCGGGACTCACGATCCTACAATGAGCAGTTCTTC
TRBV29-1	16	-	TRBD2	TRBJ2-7	CSVDGVAGDRSYEQYF	TGCAGCGTTGATGGGGTAGCGGGAGACCGGTCCTACGAGCAGTACTTC
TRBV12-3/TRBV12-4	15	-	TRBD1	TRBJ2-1	CASRPSGQFYNEQFF	TGTGCCAGCAGACCCTCGGGACAGTTCTACAATGAGCAGTTCTTC
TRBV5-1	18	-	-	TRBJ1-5	CASSFSQVNTYSNQPQHF	TGCGCCAGCAGCTTTTCGCAGGTGAACACTTATAGCAATCAGCCCCAGCATTTT
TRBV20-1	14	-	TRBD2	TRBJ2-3	CSAVSGRDTDTQYF	TGCAGTGCCGTTAGCGGGAGGGACACAGATACGCAGTATTTT
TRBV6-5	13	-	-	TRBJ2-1	CASRRYYGTEQFF	TGTGCCAGCAGGAGATACTATGGGACTGAGCAGTTCTTC
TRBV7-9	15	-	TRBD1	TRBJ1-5	CASSQGDRQVQPQHF	TGTGCCAGCAGCCAGGGGGACAGGCAGGTTCAGCCCCAGCATTTT
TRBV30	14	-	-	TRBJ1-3	CAWRATDSGNTIYF	TGTGCCTGGAGGGCGACAGACTCTGGAAACACCATATATTTT
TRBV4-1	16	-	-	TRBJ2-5	CASAHSPGRVGETQYF	TGCGCCAGCGCTCATTCACCGGGGCGTGTAGGGGAGACCCAGTACTTC
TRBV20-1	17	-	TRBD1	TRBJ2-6	CSARDRAYLSGANVLTF	TGCAGTGCTAGGGACAGGGCATATCTATCTGGGGCCAACGTCCTGACTTTC
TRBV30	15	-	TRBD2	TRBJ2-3	CAWAPGTSNPDTQYF	TGTGCCTGGGCACCTGGGACTAGCAACCCAGATACGCAGTATTTT